Presented here are 12 T cell receptor beta chains from one specimen sequenced in a study of blood T cell repertoires in COVID-19. Sequencing was performed with immunoSEQ multiplex PCR; in TCRdb, only in-frame clones are kept and a portion is missing. The table records roughly 18,000 clones, about 80% of them present only once. The specimen was peripheral blood. The receptor set was obtained from an elderly man with acute or convalescent COVID-19.

The chain combines TRBV12-3 or TRBV12-4 with TRBJ1-1, with no clear D. V was pared by 6 bases and J by 5 bases, with 10 bases between. CDR3 length: 12 amino acids. The CDR3 DNA reads as TGTGCCAGCAGCTCGGGAGGGACTGAAGCTTTCTTT. Translated: CASSSGGTEAFF.

The chain joins TRBV5-6 to TRBJ1-5; no definite D call. The CDR3 totals 13 residues. The germline gives CDR1 SGHDT, CDR2 YYEEEE. V lost 2 bases and J 7 bases, leaving 10 bases between the germline ends. In DNA, the CDR3 is TGTGCCAGCAGCTTAACAGCTAGCCAGCCCCAGCATTTT. This sequence encodes CASSLTASQPQHF.

The chain has TRBV20-1 and TRBJ1-6; no reliable D call. The CDR3 has 14 amino acids. CDR1 and CDR2 (germline): DFQATT, SNEGSKA (reference sequence). Trimming removed 3 bases from V and 9 bases from J, with 15 bases in between. The DNA for the CDR3 is TGCAGTGCTAGTTACCCCGGGGTTGCTTCACCCCTCCACTTT. Translating it yields CSASYPGVASPLHF.

This clone was counted only a few times. The gene calls are TRBV19 and TRBJ1-1; no firm D call. Germline assignment: CDR1 LNHDA and CDR2 SQIVND (reference sequence). The CDR3 length is 15 residues. Trimming removed 2 bases at V and 4 bases at J, with 14 bases between. In DNA form, the CDR3 reads TGTGCCAGTAGTATAACTGGGCCTCGAGCCACTGAAGCTTTCTTT. Its protein product is CASSITGPRATEAFF.

The rearrangement joins TRBV7-9 to TRBJ1-3; 7 nucleotides align to TRBD1. Trimming took 5 bases from V and 2 from J; bases not matched to a gene: 9. Germline loops: CDR1 SEHNR, CDR2 FQNEAQ (reference sequence). The CDR3 covers 16 residues. The CDR3 here is CASSGDRAVAGNTIYF. CDR3 coding DNA: TGTGCCAGCAGCGGAGACAGGGCGGTGGCTGGAAACACCATATATTTT.

V gene TRBV2 combines with J gene TRBJ1-2, with a tentative D call TRBD1 (5 bases). The V and J ends lost 7 bases and 6 bases respectively, with 15 bases between them. From germline, CDR1 is SNHLY and CDR2 FYNNEI. The CDR3 is 13 residues long. The CDR3 reads CASKPGLFDGYTF. The CDR3, as DNA: TGTGCCAGCAAGCCAGGGCTCTTTGATGGCTACACCTTC.

The chain couples TRBV5-1 to TRBJ1-3; 9 nucleotides match TRBD1. Germline V gene data show CDR1 as SGHRS and CDR2 as YFSETQ. CDR3 length equals 20 residues. The DNA of the CDR3 is TGCGCAAGCGACGAACAGCGATGGACAGGGGATGGGGCCTCTGGAAACACCATATATTTT. This codes for CASDEQRWTGDGASGNTIYF. The full variable domain, rest sourced from reference TRBV5-1 and TRBJ1-3, is KAGVTQTPRYLIKTRGQQVTLSCSPISGHRSVSWYQQTPGQGLQFLFEYFSETQRNKGNFPGRFSGRQFSNSRSEMNVSTLELGDSALYLCASDEQRWTGDGASGNTIYFGEGSWLTVV.

The chain is built from TRBV9 and TRBJ1-5, with unresolved D. The CDR3 loop spans 15 amino acids. Germline CDR1 and CDR2: SGDLS and YYNGEE. Trimming removed 0 bases from V and 0 bases from J, with 7 bases in between. The CDR3 DNA sequence: TGTGCCAGCAGCGTAGATTACGGTAGCAATCAGCCCCAGCATTTT. It yields the protein CASSVDYGSNQPQHF.

The table lists this clone with a few counts. This chain joins TRBV6-2 or TRBV6-3 and TRBJ2-1; 7 nucleotides match TRBD2. V shed 1 base, J shed 1 base, and the junction held 7 bases outside the gene matches. The CDR3 is 17 amino acids. Germline V gives CDR1 MNHEY, CDR2 SVGEGT. The CDR3 is CASSYFPSGASYNEQFF. For the CDR3, the DNA is TGTGCCAGCAGTTACTTTCCGAGCGGGGCTTCCTACAATGAGCAGTTCTTC.

The chain combines TRBV5-4 with TRBJ1-3; maybe TRBD1 (6 bases). Trimming took 0 bases from V and 3 from J, leaving 10 bases between them. CDR1 and CDR2 from the germline V gene are SGHNT and YYREEE (reference sequence). CDR3 length: 15 residues. DNA of the CDR3: TGTGCCAGCAGCTTGGGTGGACAGCGTGGAAACACCATATATTTT. It specifies CASSLGGQRGNTIYF.

With regard to this clone: This specimen includes other DNA sequences encoding the same CDR3. This rearrangement joins TRBV7-9 to TRBJ1-2; no definite D call. Trimming stripped 5 bases from V and 2 bases from J, with 12 bases between. Germline CDR1 is SEHNR and CDR2 is FQNEAQ (reference sequence). This CDR3 is built from 14 residues. For the CDR3, the DNA is TGTGCCAGCAGCCCACGGACGGGGAACTATGGCTACACCTTC. This codes for CASSPRTGNYGYTF. The whole variable domain, remainder taken from reference TRBV7-9 and TRBJ1-2, is DTGVSQNPRHKITKRGQNVTFRCDPISEHNRLYWYRQTLGQGPEFLTYFQNEAQLEKSRLLSDRFSAERPKGSFSTLEIQRTEQGDSAMYLCASSPRTGNYGYTFGSGTRLTVV.

The rearrangement uses TRBV5-4 and TRBJ1-6; D is undetermined. CDR1 is SGHNT and CDR2 is YYREEE in the germline V gene (reference sequence). The V gene lost 4 bases and the J gene lost 8 bases, with 10 bases spanning the gap. The CDR3 totals 13 residues. CDR3 loop: CASSPTGYSPLHF. The CDR3 nucleotides read TGTGCCAGCAGCCCCACGGGGTATTCACCCCTCCACTTT.